Each of the 4 T cell receptor beta chains below was sequenced from the same sample in a study of OX40 agonist ivuxolimab in advanced cancers. Measured with immunoSEQ multiplex PCR; TCRdb has only the in-frame clones, and not every one. The profile shows some 60,000 clones, under 85% of them singletons. The source material was CD4+ or CD8+ T cells sorted from blood, sampled in a trial of the OX40 agonist ivuxolimab. The receptors were gathered from an adult with an advanced solid tumor such as melanoma, head and neck, liver or kidney cancer.

For the CDR3, the DNA is TGTGCCAGCAGCTCCGGGTGGGTTGAGCAGTTCTTC. Translated: CASSSGWVEQFF. This rearrangement joins TRBV11-2 to TRBJ2-1; D gene uncertain. Germline loops: CDR1 SGHAT, CDR2 FQNNGV. CDR3 length equals 12 residues. V lost 4 bases, J lost 9 bases, and 10 bases lay in between.

The DNA of the CDR3 is TGTGCCAGCAGCCCGGGACAGCTCCAAGAGACCCAGTACTTC. Its protein product is CASSPGQLQETQYF. The V call is TRBV5-4, the J call TRBJ2-5; 7 nucleotides match TRBD1. The germline CDR1 and CDR2 sequences are SGHNT and YYREEE (reference sequence). The V segment lost 4 bases and the J segment 1 base; nucleotides outside the gene matches: 4. The CDR3 sequence is 14 residues long. The entire variable domain, with the rest obtained from reference TRBV5-4 and TRBJ2-5, is as follows: ETGVTQSPTHLIKTRGQQVTLRCSSQSGHNTVSWYQQALGQGPQFIFQYYREEENGRGNFPPRFSGLQFPNYSSELNVNALELDDSALYLCASSPGQLQETQYFGPGTRLLVL.

V and J are TRBV2 and TRBJ2-7; D may correspond to TRBD1 or TRBD2 (5 bases each). V lost 8 bases to trimming and J lost 2 bases, with 13 bases between them. Germline V CDR1 and CDR2: SNHLY, FYNNEI. The CDR3 loop spans 13 amino acids. This CDR3 is CASVNGATYEQYF. CDR3 coding DNA: TGTGCCAGCGTCAACGGGGCCACCTACGAGCAGTACTTC.

The rearrangement links TRBV6-5 to TRBJ2-1; D is unclear. The CDR3 runs 11 residues. From germline, CDR1 is MNHEY and CDR2 SVGAGI. Deletions cut 6 bases from V and 8 bases from J, with 8 bases between. This CDR3 reads CASSRNDEQFF. Written as DNA, the CDR3 is TGTGCCAGCAGCCGAAACGATGAGCAGTTCTTC.